The present T cell receptor beta chain was sequenced within a study of blood T cell repertoires in COVID-19. The wider study: PBMCs, B-cell-depleted T cells, or T cells were the source of the cDNA or gDNA that made up the material.

V was clipped by 7 bases and J by 7 bases; unmatched bases: 6. The CDR3 extends over 14 amino acids. Germline V gives CDR1 LNHDA, CDR2 SQIVND (reference sequence). As originally analysed: By means of reference gene primer amplification, nucleated cell counts were estimated. Some clones are missing from TCRdb's copy, which holds only in-frame ones; the method was immunoSEQ multiplex PCR. V, J and clone size derive from that table, while D and trimming were established from the DNA sequence. The data contain roughly 100,000 clones, approximately 84% of them seen just once; the ten biggest clones take up around 13%.

The receptor was isolated from a human donor in a cohort sampled during active or convalescent COVID-19. The sample was peripheral blood. The chain carries TRBV19 and TRBJ1-3, with 11 positions matching TRBD1. CDR3 DNA sequence: TGTGCCAGTACAAGGGACAGGGGGTGGAACACCATATATTTT. It yields the protein CASTRDRGWNTIYF.